The 6 T cell receptor beta chains given below trace back to one sample, sequenced in a study of molecular identifiers for immune sequencing clone quantification. TCRdb re-called the PCR reads with MiXCR, one entry per CDR3 protein. Of about 640,000 distinct CDR3 sequences detected, approximately 20% appear once; the ten largest clones hold 0.85% to 0.9%. The sequenced sample was naive CD8+ T cells from blood, with Jurkat cell RNA spiked in. The subset here: FACS-sorted CD8+CD4-CCR7+CD45RA+ naive T cells. All receptors come from a human donor in good health. Some libraries in this study had Jurkat cell RNA spiked in.

This clonotype was recorded at least ten times. This chain uses TRBV4-1 with TRBJ2-7; D perhaps matches TRBD2 (5 bases). V lost 2 bases and J lost 7, with 9 bases in between. CDR1 and CDR2 (germline): MGHRA, YSYEKL. The CDR3 length is 12 residues. The CDR3 reads CASSQRRGEQYF. CDR3 DNA sequence: TGCGCCAGCAGCCAAAGACGGGGAGAGCAGTACTTC.

This clonotype was found many times. The V call is TRBV19, the J call TRBJ2-2, with 12 nucleotides matching TRBD1. The V gene's germline CDR1 is LNHDA and CDR2 SQIVND (reference sequence). This CDR3 has 16 residues. Trimming removed 5 bases from V and 6 bases from J; junction bases left unmatched: 7. The DNA of the CDR3 is TGTGCCAGTAGTCCGGGACAGGGGGCGCTTTCCGGGGAGCTGTTTTTT. Translating it yields CASSPGQGALSGELFF.

This clonotype has at least ten counts. This chain connects TRBV12-5 to TRBJ1-1; unclear D gene. The CDR3 loop spans 14 amino acids. Germline V gene lookup returns CDR1 LGHNT and CDR2 FRNRAP. Trimming took off 2 bases at V and 0 bases at J, with 7 bases between the two ends. CDR3 DNA: TGTGCTAGTGGTTTGACGGGCCTGAACACTGAAGCTTTCTTT. This gives the protein CASGLTGLNTEAFF.

This clonotype has at least ten counts. The genes are TRBV21-1 and TRBJ2-2. TRBV21-1 is assigned pseudogene status. This CDR3 has 15 amino acids. CDR3 sequence (DNA): TGTGCCAGCAACAGTAGGTTTTCGAACACCGGGGAGCTGTTTTTT. The encoded protein is CASNSRFSNTGELFF.

The chain combines TRBV11-2 with TRBJ2-7; a weak D match, TRBD1 (6 bases). V lost 2 bases and J lost 2, with 13 bases in between. The CDR3 covers 15 residues. Germline CDR1 reads SGHAT; CDR2 reads FQNNGV. The CDR3 loop reads CASSLSADRPYEQYF. The CDR3 DNA sequence: TGTGCCAGCAGCTTAAGTGCGGACAGACCCTACGAGCAGTACTTC. The whole variable domain, filled in from reference TRBV11-2 and TRBJ2-7, reads EAGVAQSPRYKIIEKRQSVAFWCNPISGHATLYWYQQILGQGPKLLIQFQNNGVVDDSQLPKDRFSAERLKGVDSTLKIQPAKLEDSAVYLCASSLSADRPYEQYFGPGTRLTVT.

This clonotype appeared many times. This CDR3 reads CASSQDGQGSYGYTF. Written as DNA, the CDR3 is TGCGCCAGCAGCCAAGACGGACAGGGATCCTATGGCTACACCTTC. The J gene is TRBJ1-2, the V gene TRBV4-1; TRBD1 matches at 8 bases. The V gene's germline CDR1 is MGHRA and CDR2 YSYEKL. Unmatched junction bases numbered 4, after V lost 0 bases and J lost 4 bases. The CDR3 runs to 15 residues.